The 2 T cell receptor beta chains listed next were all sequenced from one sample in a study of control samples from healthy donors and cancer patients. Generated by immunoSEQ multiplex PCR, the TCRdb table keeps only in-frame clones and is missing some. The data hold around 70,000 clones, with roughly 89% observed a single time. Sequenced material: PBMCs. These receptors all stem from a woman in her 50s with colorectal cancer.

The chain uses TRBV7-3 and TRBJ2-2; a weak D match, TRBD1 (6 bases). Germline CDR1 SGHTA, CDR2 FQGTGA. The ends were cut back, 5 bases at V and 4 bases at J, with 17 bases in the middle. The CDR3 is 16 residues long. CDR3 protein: CASSQQGGSLTGELFF. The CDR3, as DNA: TGTGCCAGCAGCCAGCAAGGGGGTTCCCTCACCGGGGAGCTGTTTTTT.

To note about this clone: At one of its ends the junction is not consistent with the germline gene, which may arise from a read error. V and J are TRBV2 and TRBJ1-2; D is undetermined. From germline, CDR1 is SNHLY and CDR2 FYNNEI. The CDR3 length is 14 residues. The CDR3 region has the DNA TGTGCCAGCAGCGAAGAGACGGCCGGTCATGGCTACACCTTC. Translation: CASSEETAGHGYTF.